This T cell receptor beta chain was profiled in a study of T cells in Graves' hyperthyroidism and ophthalmopathy. Out of over 9 ml of fresh peripheral blood came the PBMCs. TCR beta CDR3 regions were amplified from RNA transcripts. The HTBI set primed first-round TCR CDR3 RT-PCR. TCRdb re-called the multiplex PCR reads with MiXCR, one entry per CDR3 protein. Among under 650,000 distinct CDR3 sequences listed, around 16% were seen once. This clonotype was counted a few times. CDR3 length: 15 amino acids. Germline CDR1 and CDR2: MNHNS and SASEGT. V lost 6 bases, J lost 5 bases, and 7 bases stayed unmatched.

Material for sequencing was blood. The rearrangement joins TRBV6-1 to TRBJ1-6; the match to TRBD1 covers 7 bases. This receptor was taken from a young woman with Graves' hyperthyroidism. The CDR3 DNA reads as TGTGCCAGCAGAGGGACCGGGACAGATAATTCACCCCTCCACTTT. Protein sequence: CASRGTGTDNSPLHF.